The text below deals with one T cell receptor (beta chain). Its binding antigen is unknown. No base quality values were provided; no much bigger clone lies one nucleotide off. PBMCs were isolated by Ficoll-Paque density gradient centrifugation. These data come from a study of T-cell memory formation after mild COVID-19 (dated by TCRdb to about 2021). In terms of the full investigation: Most TCR sequence clusters were specific to one of the two donors. In two donors, T-cell clones that expanded and contracted after mild COVID-19 were tracked by sequencing TCRalpha and TCRbeta repertoires over time. The cohort was made up of two young adult volunteers, one female and one male, who were previously healthy. General conclusions and limits of the study: Contracting CD4+ clones appeared mostly in the CM and EM memory subsets, whereas CD8+ clones were enriched in EMRA. Some responding clones were found in pre-infection memory, which suggests that pre-existing cross-reactive memory T cells took part in the SARS-CoV-2 response. The study included only a couple of mild cases, and larger cohorts that include severe cases with pre-infection samples were judged to be necessary. Clones contracting from day 15 to 85 had balanced CD4/CD8 phenotypes, while a second wave expanding from day 15 to 37 was biased towards CD4+. Whether the second-wave clones peaking on day 37 were SARS-CoV-2 specific was not confirmed.

The sequencer listed for this sample is Illumina NovaSeq 6000. cDNA libraries for TCRalpha and TCRbeta were prepared by 5'RACE using constant-segment primers, with sample barcodes and unique molecular identifiers added. Trizol reagent was used to extract RNA from every sample. Amplification of the libraries took two PCR steps, and the second step added a second sample barcode plus Illumina TruSeq adapters. Sequencing of libraries was performed on an Illumina NovaSeq with 2 x 150 bp paired-end reads. Per the source publication's procedure: Reads were demultiplexed and collapsed into UMI-guided consensus sequences with migec v1.2.7. Using mixcr v2.1.11, UMI consensuses were aligned to TRA and TRB V and J templates and then assembled into clonotypes. A clonotype was counted as expanded or contracted only when both edgeR and NoisET called the clonotype significant, with the noise models trained on biological replicates. For edgeR calls, the cutoffs were a false discovery rate-adjusted p below 0.01 and a log2 fold-change threshold of 1. As an exploratory analysis of dynamics, max-normalized trajectories of the 1000 most abundant clonotypes were examined with PCA combined with hierarchical clustering. The CD4 or CD8 phenotype of responding clones was assigned using the separately sequenced CD4+ and CD8+ repertoires. The public reads were reprocessed in TCRdb via fastp at Q25 and MiXCR, keeping in-frame beta chains. Each record represents a unique CDR3 protein, reported with the most common genes and DNA among its rows. The V and J calls were determined by TCRdb, not by the authors. The table for this sample lists 250,000 to 350,000 distinct CDR3 sequences; more than 15% of them were counted only once. The top ten clones comprise roughly 20% of the sample.

The sequenced sample consisted of PBMCs or a T cell subset sorted from them (not recorded which). This TCR was recovered from a man in his late teens or twenties who had mild COVID-19 (a few samples of this study predate the infection). The sample titles of this study are shuffled in the database, so cell type and time point are left out; the donor was told from shared clones.

The nucleotides read TGTGCCATCAGACCGACAGGGTCGGATGGCTACACCTTC. This codes for CAIRPTGSDGYTF. The sequence links TRBV10-3 to TRBJ1-2; a stretch of 7 junction bases matches TRBD1. Reading the germline V gene gives CDR1 ENHRY and CDR2 SYGVKD. Trimming leaves V shorter by 6 bases and J shorter by 6 bases, with the junction holding 7 bases beyond the gene matches. The CDR3 contains 13 residues, cysteine and phenylalanine counted. This entry keeps only the CDR3 DNA: 39 bases, framed from base 1.